The table lists the clone carrying this T cell receptor (beta chain) with a few counts. Its antigen remains unknown. This sample stems from a study of cytomegalovirus exposure and HLA in healthy donors. About the study: Of all 400 or so donors who were genotyped, roughly 81% belonged to the Caucasian-associated ancestry cluster. Study observations and caveats: For most TCR sequences rarity was the rule, although some public TCRs occurred in many donors.

Primers for the PCR totalled 60 Vbeta and 13 Jbeta. Assay used: immunoSEQ multiplex PCR; TCRdb lists only in-frame clones, some missing. This table has 120,000 or so clones, roughly three fifths appearing once. Sequenced material: PBMCs. The TCR originated in a woman aged 35 to 49 in good health and CMV-seropositive.

The CDR3 nucleotides are TGTGCCAGCAGCTTATCTGAATCGGGACTGACGGACGAAAAACTGTTTTTT. It yields the protein CASSLSESGLTDEKLFF. The chain employs TRBV7-9 and TRBJ1-4; weak D call: TRBD1 (5 bases). Trimming cost V 2 bases and J 8 bases, with 21 bases left between them. The CDR3 contains 17 residues. CDR1 SEHNR and CDR2 FQNEAQ come from the germline V gene (reference sequence).